This T cell receptor beta chain came from a study of blood T cells in healthy people across ages. The germline CDR1 and CDR2 sequences are MNHEY and SMNVEV (reference sequence). The CDR3 length is 15 residues. J was trimmed by 0 bases and V by 8 bases; bases with no gene match: 7. For the second PCR, which ran for about 6 to 11 cycles, a sample-barcoded 5' primer and a J-beta primer mix were used. Each cDNA molecule was tagged by a template-switch adaptor with 12 random nucleotides. A single record per CDR3 protein comes from TCRdb applying MiXCR to the 5' RACE reads. The sample carries over 1,500,000 distinct CDR3 sequences, approximately 39% recorded once.

This TCR derives from a human donor in good health. The chain combines TRBV27 with TRBJ2-3; TRBD2 matches 8 bases. Sequenced sample: blood. CDR3 in DNA: TGTGCCAGCGACAACACGGGGGGGAGCACAGATACGCAGTATTTT. As protein: CASDNTGGSTDTQYF.